This TCR beta chain was documented in a study of blood T cell repertoires in COVID-19 (dated by TCRdb to between 2020 and 2021). In terms of the full investigation: Collaborator samples came from the United States, Italy and Spain and covered acute and convalescent phases of COVID-19. The material from the prospective study consisted of cDNA or gDNA derived from T cells, B-cell-depleted T cells, or PBMCs. Subjects who had been exposed to COVID-19, were actively infected with it, or had recovered from it provided the deeply sampled blood TCRbeta repertoires that made up the dataset. The repertoires were made available in a free public database intended to serve as a resource for research on the immune response to SARS-CoV-2. Samples were obtained from the ongoing ImmuneRACE study (first 160 participants) and from roughly 1,300 subjects provided by 6 global collaborators. The sample metadata nearly always contained a de-identified subject ID, COVID-19 status, age in years and sex. Where HLA class I and class II types were available, the types were taken from metadata supplied by the sample provider, not from assay-based typing. Results and caveats for the whole study, not just this receptor: The quantity of clinical and demographic metadata differed by source and by participant and was supplied without curation.

TCRbeta CDR3 regions were amplified from genomic DNA by means of the immunoSEQ Assay, a bias-controlled multiplex PCR. The original pipeline was this. The number of nucleated cells in each sample was estimated from the amplification of reference gene primers within the assay. To quantify the absolute abundance of each unique TCRbeta CDR3 rearrangement, sequence reads were collapsed and filtered. For each sample, productive Simpson clonality was calculated as the square root of Simpson's diversity index across productive rearrangements. TCRdb carries this immuneACCESS record with in-frame sequences only. Its versions omit some clonotypes, under half of them owing to an unresolved V gene in the studies checked, with the rest unexplained. From that table come the V and J calls and clone size; the DNA was used to work out D and trimming. The table for this sample lists around 200,000 clones; around four fifths of them were counted only once. The top ten hold about 7% of the sample.

There are 14 amino acids in the CDR3, from cysteine to phenylalanine inclusive. Only CDR3 DNA remains: 42 bases, in frame from the first base. The germline V gene (reference sequence) sets CDR1 to LNHDA and CDR2 to SQIVND. V is cut by 2 bases and J by 3 bases, and the space between the germline ends is 11 bases. To note about this clone: Its antigen has not been determined. Within one base of it there is no much larger clone, and no base qualities were kept.

At one collaborating source in Seattle, patients were enrolled during active infection and were followed longitudinally through the course of disease. Each collaborating institution followed its own protocols to collect whole blood in K2EDTA tubes. For TCRbeta analysis, collaborators shipped samples in one of three forms: frozen whole blood, isolated PBMCs, or DNA extracted from either of those sample types. Recombination linked TRBV19 to TRBJ2-7, with the identity of the D gene unclear. Sequencing was carried out using peripheral blood. The TCR sequence derives from a woman aged 35 to 49 with COVID-19, enrolled during active disease. The DNA reads TGTGCCAGTAGTATACGCCAGCGCAACTACGAGCAGTACTTC. Translation gives CASSIRQRNYEQYF.